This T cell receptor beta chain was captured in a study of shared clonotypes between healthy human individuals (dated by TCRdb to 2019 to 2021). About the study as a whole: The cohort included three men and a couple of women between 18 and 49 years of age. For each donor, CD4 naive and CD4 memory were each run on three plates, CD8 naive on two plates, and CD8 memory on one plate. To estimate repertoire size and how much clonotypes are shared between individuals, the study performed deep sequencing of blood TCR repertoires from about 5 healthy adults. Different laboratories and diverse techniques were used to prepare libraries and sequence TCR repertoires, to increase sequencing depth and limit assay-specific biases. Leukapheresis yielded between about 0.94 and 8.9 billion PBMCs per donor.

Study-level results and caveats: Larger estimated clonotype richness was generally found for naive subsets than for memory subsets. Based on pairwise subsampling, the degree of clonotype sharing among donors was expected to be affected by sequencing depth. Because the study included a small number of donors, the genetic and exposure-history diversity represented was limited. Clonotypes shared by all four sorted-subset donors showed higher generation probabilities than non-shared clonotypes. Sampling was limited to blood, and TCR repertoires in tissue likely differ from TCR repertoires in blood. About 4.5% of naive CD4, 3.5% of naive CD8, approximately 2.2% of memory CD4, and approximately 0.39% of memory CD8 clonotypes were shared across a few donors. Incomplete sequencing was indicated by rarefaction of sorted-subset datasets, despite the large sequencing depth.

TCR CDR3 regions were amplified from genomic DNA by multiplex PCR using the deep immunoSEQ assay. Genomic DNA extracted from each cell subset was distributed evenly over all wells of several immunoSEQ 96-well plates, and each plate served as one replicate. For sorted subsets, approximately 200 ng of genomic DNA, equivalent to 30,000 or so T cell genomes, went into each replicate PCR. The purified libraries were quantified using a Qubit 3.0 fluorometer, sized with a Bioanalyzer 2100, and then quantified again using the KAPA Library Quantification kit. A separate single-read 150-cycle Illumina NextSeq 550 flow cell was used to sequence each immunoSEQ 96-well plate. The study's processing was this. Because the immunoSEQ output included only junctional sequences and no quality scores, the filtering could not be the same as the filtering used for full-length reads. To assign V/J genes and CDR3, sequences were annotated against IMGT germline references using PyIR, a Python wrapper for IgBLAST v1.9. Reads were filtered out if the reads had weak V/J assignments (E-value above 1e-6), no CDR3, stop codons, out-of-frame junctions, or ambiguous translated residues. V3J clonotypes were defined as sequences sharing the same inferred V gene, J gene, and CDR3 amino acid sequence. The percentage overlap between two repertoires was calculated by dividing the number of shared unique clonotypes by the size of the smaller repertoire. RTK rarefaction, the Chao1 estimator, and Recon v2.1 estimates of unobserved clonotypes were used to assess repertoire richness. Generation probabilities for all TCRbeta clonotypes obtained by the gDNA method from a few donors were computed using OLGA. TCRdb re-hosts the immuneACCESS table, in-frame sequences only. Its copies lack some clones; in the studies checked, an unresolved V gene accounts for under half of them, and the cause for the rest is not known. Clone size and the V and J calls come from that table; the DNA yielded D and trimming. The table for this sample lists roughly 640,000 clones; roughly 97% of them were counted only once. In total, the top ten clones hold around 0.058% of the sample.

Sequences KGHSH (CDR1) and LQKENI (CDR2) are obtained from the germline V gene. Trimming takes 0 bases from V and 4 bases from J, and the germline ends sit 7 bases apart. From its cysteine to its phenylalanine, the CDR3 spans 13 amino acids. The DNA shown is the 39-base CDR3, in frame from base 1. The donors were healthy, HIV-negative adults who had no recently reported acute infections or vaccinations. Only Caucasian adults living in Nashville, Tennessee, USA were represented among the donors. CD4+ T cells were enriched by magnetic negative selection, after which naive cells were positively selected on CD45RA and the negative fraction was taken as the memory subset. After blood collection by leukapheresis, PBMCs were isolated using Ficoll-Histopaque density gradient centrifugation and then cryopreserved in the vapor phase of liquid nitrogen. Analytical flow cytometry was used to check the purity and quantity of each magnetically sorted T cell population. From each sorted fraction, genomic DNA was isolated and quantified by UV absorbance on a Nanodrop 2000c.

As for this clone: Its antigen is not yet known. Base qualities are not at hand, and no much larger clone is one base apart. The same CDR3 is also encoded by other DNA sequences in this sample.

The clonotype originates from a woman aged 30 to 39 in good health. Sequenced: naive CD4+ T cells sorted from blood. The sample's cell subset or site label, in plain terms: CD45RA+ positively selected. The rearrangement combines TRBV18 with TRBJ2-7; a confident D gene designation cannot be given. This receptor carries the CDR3 CASSPPGGYEQYF. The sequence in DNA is TGTGCCAGCTCACCACCGGGTGGGTACGAGCAGTACTTC.